The source of this T cell receptor beta chain is a study of CD8 T cells in Susac syndrome. TEMRA cells were enriched by FACS, while CD8+ and CD4+ T cells were obtained through a negative isolation that was performed magnetically. CDR1 and CDR2 (germline): LGHDT, YNNKEL (reference sequence). V shed 4 bases, J shed 2 bases, and the junction held 6 bases outside the gene matches. This CDR3 is 15 amino acids long. The RNA, roughly 0.5 to 1 ug, was put through reverse transcription using random hexamers. Multiplex immunoSEQ PCR targeted 54 Vbeta and 13 Jbeta TCR beta segments. TCRdb reprocessed the immunoSEQ multiplex PCR reads with MiXCR, giving one entry per CDR3 protein. Seen here are about 280,000 distinct CDR3 sequences, 70% to 90% observed once, and the top ten hold about 0.11%.

This sequence joins TRBV3-1 and TRBJ1-1, with TRBD1 matching 8 bases. The sequencing input was CD8+ T cells from PBMCs. The origin of this receptor is a human donor with multiple sclerosis. This chain's CDR3 is CASSPDRGLNTEAFF. The DNA of the CDR3 is TGTGCCAGCAGCCCTGACAGGGGCCTTAACACTGAAGCTTTCTTT. Combining the CDR3 with reference TRBV3-1 and TRBJ1-1 gives the whole variable domain DTAVSQTPKYLVTQMGNDKSIKCEQNLGHDTMYWYKQDSKKFLKIMFSYNNKELIINETVPNRFSPKSPDKAHLNLHINSLELGDSAVYFCASSPDRGLNTEAFFGQGTRLTVV.